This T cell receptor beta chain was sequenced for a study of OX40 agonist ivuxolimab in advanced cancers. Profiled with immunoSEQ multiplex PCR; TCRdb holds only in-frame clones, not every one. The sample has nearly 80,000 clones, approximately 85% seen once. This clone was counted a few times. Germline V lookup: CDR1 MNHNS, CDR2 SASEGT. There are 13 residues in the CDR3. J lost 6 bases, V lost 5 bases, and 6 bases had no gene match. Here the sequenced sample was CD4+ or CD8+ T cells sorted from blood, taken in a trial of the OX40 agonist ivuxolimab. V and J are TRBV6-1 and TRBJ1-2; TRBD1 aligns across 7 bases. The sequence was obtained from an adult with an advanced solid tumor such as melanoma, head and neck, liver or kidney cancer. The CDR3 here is CASSPGTVHGYTF. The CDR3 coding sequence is TGTGCCAGCAGTCCCGGGACAGTTCATGGCTACACCTTC.